Listed below are T cell receptor beta chains from one sample, sequenced in a study of metastatic and nonmetastatic thyroid tumors. With MiXCR, TCRdb reprocessed the PCR reads. Seen here are tens of thousands of clones, approximately 20% observed once, and the top ten hold less than 4.5%. The source material was adjacent normal tissue. These receptors all stem from a female donor with papillary thyroid cancer or a benign thyroid nodule (not recorded which). Some clones in this sample may be carry-over from other donors' samples. Both conserved end residues are part of each CDR3. The order of the fields is J gene, clone size, V gene, D gene, CDR3 protein, CDR3 DNA. D genes are given only for firm matches. The listing skips clone size in some rows; elsewhere it reads once, few, many or a size class.

TRBJ2-5,NA,TRBV24-1,NA,CATSDPGTDLQTQYF,TGTGCCACAAGTGACCCCGGAACAGATCTACAGACCCAGTACTTC
TRBJ2-2,NA,TRBV20-1,TRBD2,CSARGEREEWNTGELFF,TGCAGTGCTAGAGGGGAGCGGGAGGAATGGAACACCGGGGAGCTGTTTTTT
TRBJ2-7,medium-sized,TRBV6-2/TRBV6-3,NA,CASSYSKLYF,TGTGCCAGCAGTTACTCGAAGCTGTACTTC
TRBJ2-7,few,TRBV6-5,NA,CASSYGGFGVGVGDEQYF,TGTGCCAGCAGTTACGGCGGGTTTGGCGTGGGGGTTGGCGACGAGCAGTACTTC
TRBJ1-5,many,TRBV20-1,NA,CSARVGWTADQPQHF,TGCAGTGCTAGAGTGGGGTGGACAGCCGATCAGCCCCAGCATTTT
TRBJ2-1,NA,TRBV4-3,NA,CTSSPPDGYNEQFF,TGCACCAGCAGCCCACCGGACGGGTACAATGAGCAGTTCTTC
TRBJ1-1,many,TRBV5-5,TRBD1,CASSLDRANTEAFF,TGTGCCAGCAGCTTAGACAGGGCGAACACTGAAGCTTTCTTT
TRBJ2-3,NA,TRBV30,TRBD1,CAWRRTGSSTDTQYF,TGTGCCTGGAGGCGGACAGGGTCCTCCACAGATACGCAGTATTTT
TRBJ1-2,medium-sized,TRBV6-1,TRBD1,CASSTTGGRYGYTF,TGTGCCAGCAGTACGACAGGGGGCCGGTATGGCTACACCTTC
TRBJ1-4,many,TRBV30,TRBD1,CACLVPGQEKLFF,TGTGCCTGTCTTGTCCCGGGACAGGAAAAACTGTTTTTT
TRBJ2-3,many,TRBV12-3/TRBV12-4,TRBD2,CASSPRREGLIRTDTQYF,TGTGCCAGCAGTCCCAGGCGGGAGGGCCTAATACGCACAGATACGCAGTATTTT
TRBJ2-1,medium-sized,TRBV7-9,NA,CASSFRDNEQFF,TGTGCCAGCAGCTTTAGGGACAATGAGCAGTTCTTC
TRBJ2-7,NA,TRBV6-2/TRBV6-3,TRBD1,CASSYAGQGPYEQYF,TGTGCCAGCAGTTACGCGGGACAGGGTCCCTACGAGCAGTACTTC
TRBJ2-7,few,TRBV15,NA,CATSRAGHIREQYF,TGTGCCACCAGCAGAGCGGGACACATTAGGGAGCAGTACTTC
TRBJ2-7,few,TRBV9,NA,CASSEPYF,TGTGCCAGCAGCGAGCCGTACTTC
TRBJ1-2,NA,TRBV19,NA,CASSIAWGCRRANYVYTF,TGTGCCAGTAGTATTGCGTGGGGCTGCAGAAGGGCTAACTATGTCTACACCTTC
TRBJ1-2,few,TRBV30,TRBD1,CAWSVSVWDRGNGYTF,TGTGCCTGGAGTGTCAGTGTTTGGGACAGGGGGAATGGCTACACCTTC
TRBJ2-5,many,TRBV5-1,NA,CASSLVRGGETQYF,TGCGCCAGCAGCTTGGTTAGGGGAGGAGAGACCCAGTACTTC
TRBJ2-2,many,TRBV12-5,NA,CASGRSPGLGTGELFF,TGTGCTAGTGGCCGGTCTCCGGGGTTGGGGACCGGGGAGCTGTTTTTT
TRBJ1-5,few,TRBV28,NA,CASSPGSGPQHF,TGTGCCAGCAGTCCAGGGTCCGGGCCCCAGCATTTT
TRBJ2-1,NA,TRBV6-2/TRBV6-3,NA,CASSTIWRPRSYNEQFF,TGTGCCAGCTCGACTATCTGGAGGCCGCGCTCCTACAATGAGCAGTTCTTC
TRBJ2-3,many,TRBV24-1,NA,CATSLTGISTDTQYF,TGTGCCACCAGTCTAACGGGGATTAGCACAGATACGCAGTATTTT
TRBJ1-1,once,TRBV5-1,NA,CASSLDMGNRPEAFF,TGCGCCAGCAGCTTGGATATGGGCAACCGACCTGAAGCTTTCTTT
TRBJ1-1,many,TRBV28,TRBD1,CASSLFGDRANTEAFF,TGTGCCAGCAGTTTATTCGGGGACAGGGCGAACACTGAAGCTTTCTTT
TRBJ2-7,few,TRBV7-8,TRBD2,CASSRPTSGGVSSYEQYF,TGTGCCAGCAGCCGCCCGACTAGCGGGGGGGTAAGCTCCTACGAGCAGTACTTC
TRBJ1-6,medium-sized,TRBV30,NA,CAWSVRQEAPLHF,TGTGCCTGGAGTGTAAGACAAGAAGCGCCCCTCCACTTT
TRBJ2-1,once,TRBV7-2,NA,CASSSSVGYEQFF,TGTGCCAGCAGCTCCAGCGTGGGCTATGAGCAGTTCTTC
TRBJ2-1,NA,TRBV20-1,TRBD2,CSASRYREVSLEHNEQFF,TGCAGTGCTAGTCGGTATCGGGAGGTCAGTTTAGAGCACAATGAGCAGTTCTTC
TRBJ2-2,NA,TRBV5-1,TRBD2,CASSALGLAGGTGELFF,TGCGCCAGCAGCGCCTTGGGACTAGCGGGAGGAACCGGGGAGCTGTTTTTT
TRBJ2-2,NA,TRBV19,NA,CASFTGHPNTGELFF,TGTGCCAGTTTTACGGGACACCCGAACACCGGGGAGCTGTTTTTT
TRBJ1-5,many,TRBV27,NA,CASSSQGSNQPQHF,TGTGCCAGCAGTTCCCAGGGTAGCAATCAGCCCCAGCATTTT
TRBJ2-7,NA,TRBV7-2,TRBD2,CASSPSGIPYEQYF,TGTGCCAGCAGTCCTAGCGGGATCCCCTACGAGCAGTACTTC
TRBJ1-6,many,TRBV9,TRBD1,CASSVAGDSSYNSPLHF,TGTGCCAGCAGCGTAGCTGGGGACAGCTCCTATAATTCACCCCTCCACTTT
TRBJ2-7,NA,TRBV9,NA,CASSVVGSSYEQYF,TGTGCCAGCAGCGTAGTTGGGAGCTCCTACGAGCAGTACTTC
TRBJ2-7,few,TRBV7-8,TRBD1,CASSLSLGDRGREQYF,TGTGCCAGCAGCTTATCGTTGGGGGACAGGGGAAGAGAGCAGTACTTC
TRBJ2-6,NA,TRBV20-1,NA,CSAKKMGRRRSGTNVLTF,TGCAGTGCGAAGAAAATGGGGCGGCGTCGCTCTGGGACCAACGTCCTGACTTTC
TRBJ2-3,many,TRBV7-9,NA,CASSLDQRRTDTQYF,TGTGCCAGCAGCTTAGACCAGCGTCGCACAGATACGCAGTATTTT
TRBJ2-5,many,TRBV11-3,TRBD2,CASSFSGAGPQETQYF,TGTGCCAGCAGCTTTTCGGGAGCGGGACCCCAAGAGACCCAGTACTTC
TRBJ1-1,few,TRBV24-1,NA,CATCSGGNVVTEAFF,TGTGCCACCTGTTCAGGTGGTAATGTGGTCACTGAAGCTTTCTTT
TRBJ2-1,few,TRBV28,NA,CASSPLDGSSYNEQFF,TGTGCCAGCAGTCCACTTGACGGGAGCTCCTACAACGAGCAGTTCTTC
TRBJ2-7,medium-sized,TRBV2,NA,CASRKGQTYEQYF,TGTGCCAGCAGGAAGGGGCAGACCTACGAGCAGTACTTC
TRBJ2-1,NA,TRBV9,TRBD2,CASGVCSTSGNEQFF,TGTGCCAGCGGCGTATGCTCGACTAGCGGGAATGAGCAGTTCTTC
TRBJ2-7,NA,TRBV7-6,NA,CASSLAASVTYEQYF,TGTGCCAGCAGCTTAGCGGCTAGCGTGACCTACGAGCAGTACTTC
TRBJ2-7,many,TRBV11-2,NA,CASSLDWRRGLGDEQYF,TGTGCCAGCAGCTTAGATTGGAGAAGGGGATTGGGTGACGAGCAGTACTTC
TRBJ2-7,medium-sized,TRBV28,TRBD1,CASSFSGRGRYEQYF,TGTGCCAGCAGTTTTTCGGGCAGGGGGCGCTACGAGCAGTACTTC
TRBJ2-7,many,TRBV7-2,TRBD2,CASSHGGSSYEQYF,TGTGCCAGCAGCCACGGGGGGAGTTCCTACGAGCAGTACTTC